The rows below give T cell receptor beta chains drawn from one sample of a study of beta chain features in type 1 diabetes. Assay: immunoSEQ multiplex PCR; the TCRdb copy retains only in-frame clones and omits some. The sample holds roughly 280,000 clones; 20% to 25% are singletons and the top ten take 0.012%. Sequencing was carried out using naive CD4+ T cells from blood. These receptors were taken from a woman in her thirties with type 1 diabetes. Each CDR3 is given with its conserved first and last residue. Each record gives: V gene, clone size, D gene, J gene, CDR3 protein, CDR3 DNA. The D gene is left open where the match is weak. Size values are once, few and many counts, or a class for expanded clones, and some rows have none.

v_call: TRBV20-1
clone_size: few
d_call: .
j_call: TRBJ1-2
cdr3_aa: CSAEGDYGYTF
cdr3_nt: TGCAGTGCAGAGGGGGACTATGGCTACACCTTC

v_call: TRBV5-1
clone_size: few
d_call: .
j_call: TRBJ2-1
cdr3_aa: CASSHTGTLYNEQFF
cdr3_nt: TGCGCCAGCAGCCATACCGGGACACTGTACAATGAGCAGTTCTTC

v_call: TRBV5-6
clone_size: few
d_call: TRBD2
j_call: TRBJ2-1
cdr3_aa: CASSWGLAAYNEQFF
cdr3_nt: TGTGCCAGCAGCTGGGGACTAGCAGCCTACAATGAGCAGTTCTTC

v_call: TRBV27
clone_size: .
d_call: TRBD1
j_call: TRBJ1-3
cdr3_aa: CASGFTGVGFAGNTIYF
cdr3_nt: TGTGCCAGCGGATTCACAGGGGTCGGTTTCGCTGGAAACACCATATATTTT

v_call: TRBV23-1
clone_size: few
d_call: TRBD1
j_call: TRBJ2-5
cdr3_aa: CASSRSGQRRQETQYF
cdr3_nt: TGCGCCAGCAGTCGGTCGGGACAGAGACGCCAAGAGACCCAGTACTTC

v_call: TRBV7-2
clone_size: .
d_call: TRBD2
j_call: TRBJ2-3
cdr3_aa: CASSKLAGATTQYF
cdr3_nt: TGTGCCAGCAGCAAACTAGCGGGAGCTACTACGCAGTATTTT

v_call: TRBV19
clone_size: .
d_call: TRBD2
j_call: TRBJ2-3
cdr3_aa: CASSTAWSGSGPDTQYF
cdr3_nt: TGTGCCAGTAGTACCGCCTGGAGCGGGAGCGGGCCAGATACGCAGTATTTT

v_call: TRBV29-1
clone_size: few
d_call: TRBD1
j_call: TRBJ2-7
cdr3_aa: CSVGTGGDEQYF
cdr3_nt: TGCAGCGTCGGAACAGGGGGCGACGAGCAGTACTTC

v_call: TRBV11-2
clone_size: .
d_call: .
j_call: TRBJ2-7
cdr3_aa: CASSPSHGYEQYF
cdr3_nt: TGTGCCAGCAGCCCTTCCCACGGCTACGAGCAGTACTTC

v_call: TRBV29-1
clone_size: few
d_call: .
j_call: TRBJ1-1
cdr3_aa: CSVLGGWGTEAFF
cdr3_nt: TGCAGCGTTCTGGGAGGATGGGGCACTGAAGCTTTCTTT

v_call: TRBV19
clone_size: once
d_call: TRBD1
j_call: TRBJ1-1
cdr3_aa: CASSLRTGRNTEAFF
cdr3_nt: TGTGCCAGTAGTTTACGGACAGGGAGAAACACTGAAGCTTTCTTT

v_call: TRBV25-1
clone_size: few
d_call: .
j_call: TRBJ2-3
cdr3_aa: CASSELRGTGTDTQYF
cdr3_nt: TGTGCCAGCAGTGAATTAAGAGGAACAGGGACAGATACGCAGTATTTT

v_call: TRBV19
clone_size: .
d_call: .
j_call: TRBJ1-1
cdr3_aa: CASTQGGLGTEAFF
cdr3_nt: TGTGCCAGTACACAGGGTGGACTCGGCACTGAAGCTTTCTTT

v_call: TRBV29-1
clone_size: few
d_call: TRBD2
j_call: TRBJ2-7
cdr3_aa: CSVGGTRDEQYF
cdr3_nt: TGCAGCGTTGGTGGGACTAGGGACGAGCAGTACTTC

v_call: TRBV10-3
clone_size: .
d_call: TRBD1
j_call: TRBJ2-1
cdr3_aa: CAISEQGAVYNEQFF
cdr3_nt: TGTGCCATCAGTGAACAGGGGGCGGTGTACAATGAGCAGTTCTTC

v_call: TRBV15
clone_size: .
d_call: .
j_call: TRBJ2-1
cdr3_aa: CATSREGTGPTYNEQFF
cdr3_nt: TGTGCCACCAGCAGAGAGGGAACAGGACCCACCTACAATGAGCAGTTCTTC

v_call: TRBV27
clone_size: .
d_call: .
j_call: TRBJ2-1
cdr3_aa: CASSPGEYNEQFF
cdr3_nt: TGTGCCAGCAGTCCGGGGGAATACAATGAGCAGTTCTTC

v_call: TRBV30
clone_size: few
d_call: TRBD1
j_call: TRBJ1-2
cdr3_aa: CARDRSDYGYTF
cdr3_nt: TGTGCCCGGGACAGGTCGGACTATGGCTACACCTTC

v_call: TRBV6-1
clone_size: few
d_call: .
j_call: TRBJ2-7
cdr3_aa: CASSDGELPYYEQYF
cdr3_nt: TGTGCCAGCAGTGACGGGGAACTACCTTACTACGAGCAGTACTTC

v_call: TRBV29-1
clone_size: once
d_call: .
j_call: TRBJ1-2
cdr3_aa: CSVGTASNYGYTF
cdr3_nt: TGCAGCGTTGGGACAGCTTCTAACTATGGCTACACCTTC

v_call: TRBV29-1
clone_size: .
d_call: .
j_call: TRBJ1-2
cdr3_aa: CSVEGGVGYGYTF
cdr3_nt: TGCAGCGTTGAAGGCGGGGTCGGGTATGGCTACACCTTC

v_call: TRBV2
clone_size: few
d_call: TRBD1
j_call: TRBJ2-5
cdr3_aa: CASSEQGAQETQYF
cdr3_nt: TGTGCCAGCAGCGAGCAGGGGGCTCAAGAGACCCAGTACTTC

v_call: TRBV28
clone_size: .
d_call: .
j_call: TRBJ2-5
cdr3_aa: CASSLAQETQYF
cdr3_nt: TGTGCCAGCAGTTTGGCCCAAGAGACCCAGTACTTC

v_call: TRBV29-1
clone_size: few
d_call: .
j_call: TRBJ2-7
cdr3_aa: CSAQITSYEQYF
cdr3_nt: TGCAGCGCCCAGATTACATCCTACGAGCAGTACTTC

v_call: TRBV2
clone_size: .
d_call: TRBD2
j_call: TRBJ2-1
cdr3_aa: CASSTGLAGVREQFF
cdr3_nt: TGTGCCAGCAGTACCGGACTAGCGGGAGTGCGTGAGCAGTTCTTC

v_call: TRBV30
clone_size: .
d_call: TRBD1
j_call: TRBJ1-4
cdr3_aa: CAWKGRGEEKLFF
cdr3_nt: TGTGCCTGGAAAGGCAGGGGGGAGGAAAAACTGTTTTTT

v_call: TRBV28
clone_size: few
d_call: TRBD1
j_call: TRBJ2-5
cdr3_aa: CASSLRVWTGYQVETQYF
cdr3_nt: TGTGCCAGCAGCCTCCGGGTATGGACAGGGTATCAAGTGGAGACCCAGTACTTC

v_call: TRBV19
clone_size: .
d_call: TRBD1
j_call: TRBJ2-3
cdr3_aa: CASKMDRGTDTQYF
cdr3_nt: TGTGCCAGTAAAATGGACAGGGGTACAGATACGCAGTATTTT

v_call: TRBV6-1
clone_size: .
d_call: .
j_call: TRBJ2-3
cdr3_aa: CASRQSTDTQYF
cdr3_nt: TGTGCCAGCAGACAGTCCACAGATACGCAGTATTTT

v_call: TRBV5-1
clone_size: few
d_call: TRBD2
j_call: TRBJ2-5
cdr3_aa: CASSFSGSGVETQYF
cdr3_nt: TGCGCCAGCAGCTTTAGCGGGAGCGGAGTAGAGACCCAGTACTTC

v_call: TRBV9
clone_size: few
d_call: .
j_call: TRBJ1-3
cdr3_aa: CASSVLGLNSGNTIYF
cdr3_nt: TGTGCCAGCAGCGTGTTGGGGCTCAACTCTGGAAACACCATATATTTT

v_call: TRBV7-9
clone_size: .
d_call: .
j_call: TRBJ2-1
cdr3_aa: CASSLGANNIDEQFF
cdr3_nt: TGTGCCAGCAGCTTAGGAGCCAATAATATCGATGAGCAGTTCTTC

v_call: TRBV30
clone_size: .
d_call: TRBD1
j_call: TRBJ1-2
cdr3_aa: CAGTGGPYGYTF
cdr3_nt: TGTGCCGGGACAGGGGGCCCCTATGGCTACACCTTC

v_call: TRBV7-8
clone_size: .
d_call: .
j_call: TRBJ2-5
cdr3_aa: CASSPRSTQETQYF
cdr3_nt: TGTGCCAGCAGCCCCCGGTCGACTCAAGAGACCCAGTACTTC

v_call: TRBV29-1
clone_size: few
d_call: TRBD2
j_call: TRBJ2-3
cdr3_aa: CSVERFSSGSFPDTQYF
cdr3_nt: TGCAGCGTTGAGCGATTCTCTAGCGGTAGTTTCCCAGATACGCAGTATTTT

v_call: TRBV9
clone_size: .
d_call: .
j_call: TRBJ2-5
cdr3_aa: CASSVAGGSQETQYF
cdr3_nt: TGTGCCAGCAGCGTAGCGGGGGGCTCGCAAGAGACCCAGTACTTC

v_call: TRBV7-9
clone_size: .
d_call: TRBD1
j_call: TRBJ2-5
cdr3_aa: CASSLVQGAMLETQYF
cdr3_nt: TGTGCCAGCAGCTTAGTACAGGGGGCGATGTTGGAGACCCAGTACTTC

v_call: TRBV25-1
clone_size: few
d_call: TRBD1
j_call: TRBJ2-3
cdr3_aa: CASSEGTASTDTQYF
cdr3_nt: TGTGCCAGCAGTGAAGGGACAGCTAGCACAGATACGCAGTATTTT

v_call: TRBV4-2
clone_size: .
d_call: .
j_call: TRBJ2-5
cdr3_aa: CASSQDQGMETQYF
cdr3_nt: TGTGCCAGCAGCCAAGATCAGGGTATGGAGACCCAGTACTTC

v_call: TRBV19
clone_size: .
d_call: .
j_call: TRBJ1-1
cdr3_aa: CASSIQDRNTEAFF
cdr3_nt: TGTGCCAGTAGTATACAGGACAGGAACACTGAAGCTTTCTTT

v_call: TRBV7-2
clone_size: .
d_call: .
j_call: TRBJ1-2
cdr3_aa: CASSLTGPGGGYTF
cdr3_nt: TGTGCCAGCAGCTTAACCGGGCCGGGGGGCGGCTACACCTTC

v_call: TRBV6-6
clone_size: .
d_call: .
j_call: TRBJ2-7
cdr3_aa: CASSTNYEQYF
cdr3_nt: TGTGCCAGCAGTACTAATTACGAGCAGTACTTC

v_call: TRBV9
clone_size: .
d_call: .
j_call: TRBJ2-5
cdr3_aa: CASSLTHRGQETQYF
cdr3_nt: TGTGCCAGCAGCCTCACACATAGGGGCCAAGAGACCCAGTACTTC

v_call: TRBV2
clone_size: few
d_call: .
j_call: TRBJ1-1
cdr3_aa: CASSSWGLDPEAFF
cdr3_nt: TGTGCCAGCAGTTCGTGGGGGCTCGACCCTGAAGCTTTCTTT

v_call: TRBV10-2
clone_size: few
d_call: .
j_call: TRBJ1-2
cdr3_aa: CASSDSLYGYTF
cdr3_nt: TGCGCCAGCAGTGATTCCCTGTATGGCTACACCTTC

v_call: TRBV5-1
clone_size: few
d_call: TRBD2
j_call: TRBJ2-5
cdr3_aa: CASSLAGTSEETQYF
cdr3_nt: TGCGCCAGCAGCTTGGCCGGGACTAGCGAAGAGACCCAGTACTTC

v_call: TRBV29-1
clone_size: few
d_call: .
j_call: TRBJ1-1
cdr3_aa: CSVDKQGNTEAFF
cdr3_nt: TGCAGCGTGGACAAACAGGGTAATACTGAAGCTTTCTTT

v_call: TRBV29-1
clone_size: few
d_call: .
j_call: TRBJ2-3
cdr3_aa: CSVGRAGNTDTQYF
cdr3_nt: TGCAGCGTTGGGCGCGCGGGGAACACAGATACGCAGTATTTT

v_call: TRBV7-7
clone_size: .
d_call: TRBD1
j_call: TRBJ2-2
cdr3_aa: CASRRGTGDTGELFF
cdr3_nt: TGTGCTAGCAGGCGCGGGACAGGGGACACCGGGGAGCTGTTTTTT

v_call: TRBV29-1
clone_size: few
d_call: TRBD2
j_call: TRBJ2-1
cdr3_aa: CSTLAGGEQFF
cdr3_nt: TGCAGCACCCTAGCGGGAGGCGAGCAGTTCTTC

v_call: TRBV7-2
clone_size: few
d_call: .
j_call: TRBJ1-2
cdr3_aa: CASSLGSQKDGYTF
cdr3_nt: TGTGCCAGCAGCTTAGGATCCCAGAAAGATGGCTACACCTTC